This T cell receptor (beta chain) was profiled in a study of T cells after yellow fever vaccination. Study-wide points: Weaker overall was a secondary response that nonetheless peaked faster, on day 5 versus 15.

As concerns this clonotype: Antigen specificity is unknown.

CDR3 size: 16 residues. Trimming pared 6 bases from V and 5 bases from J, leaving 22 bases between. CDR1 and CDR2 (germline): GTSNPN, SVGIG (reference sequence). Using its own MiXCR run on the 5' RACE reads, TCRdb lists one record per CDR3 protein. The data contain about 170,000 distinct CDR3 sequences, around 10% of them seen just once; the ten biggest clones take up 36%. The source of this sequence is a man between 18 and 29 years old who received the YFV17D yellow fever vaccine. The specimen comprised CD8+ T cells sorted from PBMCs, sampled 15 days after the yellow fever booster vaccination. The chain combines TRBV30 with TRBJ2-2; D gene ambiguous. The CDR3: CACLPGDERDTGELFF. CDR3 in DNA: TGTGCCTGCCTACCTGGCGACGAAAGGGATACCGGGGAGCTGTTTTTT.